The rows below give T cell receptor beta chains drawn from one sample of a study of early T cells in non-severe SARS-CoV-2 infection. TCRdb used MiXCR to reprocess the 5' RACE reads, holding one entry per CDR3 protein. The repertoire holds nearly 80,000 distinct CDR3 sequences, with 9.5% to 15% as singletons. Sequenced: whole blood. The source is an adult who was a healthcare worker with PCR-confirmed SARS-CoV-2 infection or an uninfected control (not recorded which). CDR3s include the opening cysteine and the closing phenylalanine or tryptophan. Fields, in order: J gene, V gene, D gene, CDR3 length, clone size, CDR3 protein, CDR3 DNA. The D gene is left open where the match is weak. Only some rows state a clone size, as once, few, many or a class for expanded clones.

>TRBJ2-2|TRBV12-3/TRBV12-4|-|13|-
CASTPPNTGELFF
TGTGCCAGCACCCCCCCCAACACCGGGGAGCTGTTTTTT
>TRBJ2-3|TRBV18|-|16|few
CASSPRTFLSTDTQYF
TGTGCCAGCTCACCAAGGACCTTCCTTAGCACAGATACGCAGTATTTT
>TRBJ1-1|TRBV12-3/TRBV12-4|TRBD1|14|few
CASTPTGGNTEAFF
TGTGCCAGCACCCCGACAGGGGGGAACACTGAAGCTTTCTTT
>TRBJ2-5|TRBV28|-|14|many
CASSFGGSGETQYF
TGTGCCAGCAGTTTTGGCGGGTCGGGGGAGACCCAGTACTTC
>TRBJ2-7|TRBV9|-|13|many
CASSVADRDEQYF
TGTGCCAGCAGCGTAGCGGATCGGGACGAGCAGTACTTC
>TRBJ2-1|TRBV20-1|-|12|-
CSTKNTDYEQFF
TGCAGTACCAAAAATACCGACTATGAGCAGTTCTTC
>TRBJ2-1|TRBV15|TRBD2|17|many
CATSIGRGGSAYNEQFF
TGTGCCACCAGCATCGGGAGGGGCGGGAGCGCCTACAATGAGCAGTTCTTC
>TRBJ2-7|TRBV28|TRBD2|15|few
CASSLSGKSSYEQYF
TGTGCCAGCAGTTTGAGCGGGAAGAGCTCCTACGAGCAGTACTTC
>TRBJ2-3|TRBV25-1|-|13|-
CASSSQRPDTQYF
TGTGCCAGCAGTTCTCAGCGGCCAGATACGCAGTATTTT
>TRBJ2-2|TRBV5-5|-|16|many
CASSPLTTGVVGELFF
TGTGCCAGCAGCCCACTCACTACAGGAGTGGTCGGGGAGCTGTTTTTT
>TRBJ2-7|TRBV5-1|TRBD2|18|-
CASSYGLAGGSASYEQYF
TGCGCCAGCAGCTATGGACTAGCGGGAGGGTCCGCCTCCTACGAGCAGTACTTC
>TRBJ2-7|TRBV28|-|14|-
CASRRGASSYEQYF
TGTGCCAGCAGGCGCGGGGCATCCTCCTACGAGCAGTACTTC
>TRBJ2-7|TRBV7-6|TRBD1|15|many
CASRSGGTGGYEQYF
TGTGCCAGCAGATCTGGTGGGACAGGGGGATACGAGCAGTACTTC
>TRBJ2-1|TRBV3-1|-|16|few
CASSRGTGGGNNEQFF
TGTGCCAGCAGCCGAGGTACGGGGGGCGGCAACAATGAGCAGTTCTTC
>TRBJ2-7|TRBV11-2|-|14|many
CASSLSFPTYEQYF
TGTGCCAGCAGCTTAAGCTTTCCCACCTACGAGCAGTACTTC
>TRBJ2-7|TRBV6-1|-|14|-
CASSCRANSYEQYF
TGTGCCAGCAGTTGCCGGGCCAACTCCTACGAGCAGTACTTC
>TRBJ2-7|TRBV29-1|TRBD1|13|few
CSVEDRSNYEQYF
TGCAGCGTTGAGGACAGGTCGAACTACGAGCAGTACTTC
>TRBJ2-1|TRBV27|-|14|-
CASSLQDTYNEQFF
TGTGCCAGCAGTTTACAGGACACTTACAATGAGCAGTTCTTC
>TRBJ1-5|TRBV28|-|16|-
CASQPGAASSNQPQHF
TGTGCCAGTCAACCCGGGGCGGCTAGTAGCAATCAGCCCCAGCATTTT
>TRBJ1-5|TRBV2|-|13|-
CASRRQVDQPQHF
TGTGCCAGCAGGCGACAGGTCGATCAGCCCCAGCATTTT
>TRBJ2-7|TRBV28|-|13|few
CASRQVFSYEQYF
TGTGCCAGCAGACAGGTTTTCTCCTACGAGCAGTACTTC
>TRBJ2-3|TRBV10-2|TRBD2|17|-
CASSEGLAGIGTDTQYF
TGCGCCAGCAGTGAGGGACTAGCGGGAATCGGCACAGATACGCAGTATTTT
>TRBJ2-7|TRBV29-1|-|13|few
CSVEVVARGEQYF
TGCAGCGTTGAAGTGGTGGCGCGGGGCGAGCAGTACTTC
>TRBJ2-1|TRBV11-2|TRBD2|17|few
CASSLGYAGGPYNEQFF
TGTGCCAGCAGCCTAGGATACGCGGGAGGCCCCTACAATGAGCAGTTCTTC
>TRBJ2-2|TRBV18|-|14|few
CASSTRTGTRELFF
TGTGCCAGCTCAACGCGTACGGGGACCCGGGAGCTGTTTTTT
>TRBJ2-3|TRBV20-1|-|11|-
CSAGQTDTQYF
TGCAGTGCTGGACAGACAGATACGCAGTATTTT
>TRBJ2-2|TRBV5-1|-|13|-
CASRAANTGELFF
TGCGCCAGCCGGGCAGCGAACACCGGGGAGCTGTTTTTT
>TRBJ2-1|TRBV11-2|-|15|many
CASSLGLDANNEQFF
TGTGCCAGCAGCTTAGGGTTAGACGCCAACAATGAGCAGTTCTTC
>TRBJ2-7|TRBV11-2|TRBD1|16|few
CASSLRTGGGSYEQYF
TGTGCCAGCAGCTTAAGGACAGGGGGTGGATCCTACGAGCAGTACTTC
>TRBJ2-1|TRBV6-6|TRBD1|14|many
CASSSTGVVGEQFF
TGTGCCAGCAGTTCGACAGGGGTAGTAGGAGAGCAGTTCTTC
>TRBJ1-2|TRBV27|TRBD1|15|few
CASSPVRDSPLGYTF
TGTGCCAGCAGTCCGGTCCGGGACAGTCCCCTTGGCTACACCTTC
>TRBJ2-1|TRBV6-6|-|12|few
CASTRGFNEQFF
TGTGCCAGCACCCGGGGATTCAATGAGCAGTTCTTC
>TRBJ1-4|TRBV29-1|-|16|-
CSVEVASPATNEKLFF
TGCAGCGTTGAAGTCGCCAGCCCTGCAACTAATGAAAAACTGTTTTTT
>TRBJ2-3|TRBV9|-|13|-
CASSIRLRDTQYF
TGTGCCAGCAGCATAAGACTGAGAGATACGCAGTATTTT
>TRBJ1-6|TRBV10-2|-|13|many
CASSVEGDSPLHF
TGCGCCAGCAGTGTCGAAGGGGATTCACCCCTCCACTTT
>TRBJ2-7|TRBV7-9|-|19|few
CASSSTIAQTWPAPYEQYF
TGTGCCAGCAGCTCGACAATCGCGCAGACTTGGCCGGCACCCTACGAGCAGTACTTC
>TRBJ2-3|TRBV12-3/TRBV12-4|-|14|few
CASSRTAVTDTQYF
TGTGCCAGCAGTCGGACCGCGGTAACAGATACGCAGTATTTT
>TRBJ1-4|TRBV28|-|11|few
CASSLRDLTSF
TGTGCCAGCAGTTTGCGAGACCTGACCTCTTTT
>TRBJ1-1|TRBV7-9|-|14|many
CASSLVGGGTEAFF
TGTGCCAGCAGCTTAGTGGGAGGGGGCACTGAAGCTTTCTTT
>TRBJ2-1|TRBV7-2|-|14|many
CASSLYPSVNEQFF
TGTGCCAGCAGCTTATACCCTAGCGTTAATGAGCAGTTCTTC
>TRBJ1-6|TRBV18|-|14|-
CASSLSEGNSPLHF
TGTGCCAGCTCACTATCCGAGGGTAATTCACCCCTCCACTTT
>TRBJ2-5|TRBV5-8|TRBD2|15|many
CASPFWGGYQETQYF
TGTGCCAGCCCCTTCTGGGGGGGTTACCAAGAGACCCAGTACTTC
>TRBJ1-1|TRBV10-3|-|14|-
CAISETGRNTEAFF
TGTGCCATCAGTGAGACAGGGAGGAACACTGAAGCTTTCTTT
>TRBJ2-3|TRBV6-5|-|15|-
CASRLMTAWGDTQYF
TGTGCCAGCAGACTAATGACAGCTTGGGGAGATACGCAGTATTTT
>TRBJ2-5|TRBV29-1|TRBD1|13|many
CSVDRGKGETQYF
TGCAGCGTTGACAGGGGGAAAGGAGAGACCCAGTACTTC
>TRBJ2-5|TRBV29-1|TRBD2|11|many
CSVGGGETQYF
TGCAGCGTTGGGGGGGGTGAGACCCAGTACTTC
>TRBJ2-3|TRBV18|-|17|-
CASSPPSLPGPGNTQYF
TGTGCCAGCTCCCCTCCATCTCTGCCGGGGCCGGGGAATACGCAGTATTTT